One and the same sample provided the 19 T cell receptor beta chains below, sequenced in a study of blood T cell repertoires in COVID-19. This table comes from immunoSEQ multiplex PCR, and its TCRdb copy is limited to in-frame clones, with some not included. The sample shows 75,000 or so clones, 84% of them seen only once. Sequences were obtained from peripheral blood. Every receptor here comes from a man aged 50-60 years with acute or convalescent COVID-19.

This clone was recorded only once. The chain couples TRBV7-6 to TRBJ2-7; D not resolved. The germline V gene encodes CDR1 SGHVS and CDR2 FNYEAQ. The V end was cut by 1 base, the J end by 4 bases, with 8 bases between. CDR3 length: 13 amino acids. The CDR3 region has the DNA TGTGCCAGCAGCTTAGGGGCAGGTTACGAGCAGTACTTC. Its protein is CASSLGAGYEQYF.

The chain couples TRBV5-1 to TRBJ1-2; D possibly corresponds to TRBD1 (6 bases). From germline, CDR1 is SGHRS and CDR2 YFSETQ. The V end lost 4 bases, the J end lost 6 bases, and 16 bases lay between the germline ends. The CDR3 is made up of 14 amino acids. The chain's CDR3 is CASSPGGGADGYTF. The CDR3 DNA follows: TGCGCCAGCAGCCCCGGCGGGGGGGCCGATGGCTACACCTTC.

The chain combines TRBV6-5 with TRBJ2-7; 10 nucleotides line up with TRBD1. The V and J ends lost 9 bases and 2 bases, in that order; junction bases with no gene match: 10. Germline CDR1 is MNHEY and CDR2 is SVGAGI. The CDR3 loop spans 15 amino acids. The chain's CDR3 is CASPQTGTGAYEQYF. As DNA, the CDR3 is TGTGCCAGTCCCCAGACCGGGACAGGGGCCTACGAGCAGTACTTC.

The chain couples TRBV7-2 to TRBJ2-7; 9 nucleotides align to TRBD2. The CDR3 is 16 amino acids. Trimming at V came to 2 bases and at J to 2 bases, leaving 7 bases not matched to a gene. Germline loops: CDR1 SGHTA, CDR2 FQGNSA. CDR3 nucleotide sequence: TGTGCCAGCAGCTTATTAGCGGGAGAGGTAACCTACGAGCAGTACTTC. This gives the protein CASSLLAGEVTYEQYF.

V usage is TRBV5-4 and J usage is TRBJ1-2, with 7 bases matching TRBD1. Germline V CDR1 and CDR2: SGHNT, YYREEE (reference sequence). This CDR3 is 14 amino acids long. After removal of 3 bases from V and 7 bases from J, the junction contained 9 bases not matched to a gene. CDR3 in amino acids: CASSSDRNPAGYTF. The CDR3 DNA reads TGTGCCAGCAGCTCGGACAGGAACCCGGCTGGCTACACCTTC.

This clone was counted only a few times. The chain joins TRBV2 to TRBJ2-7; 11 nucleotides line up with TRBD2. Germline CDR1 is SNHLY and CDR2 is FYNNEI. The CDR3 is 17 amino acids. V lost 5 bases to trimming and J lost 6 bases; unmatched junction nucleotides: 15. CDR3 protein: CASSPRLAGRNWAEQYF. Here the CDR3 DNA reads TGTGCCAGCAGTCCTCGACTAGCGGGAAGAAATTGGGCCGAGCAGTACTTC.

The chain joins TRBV6-5 to TRBJ1-2, with a tentative D call TRBD1 (6 bases). CDR3 length: 15 amino acids. Trimming took off 0 bases at V and 3 bases at J, with 11 bases between the two ends. Per germline, CDR1 MNHEY and CDR2 SVGAGI. The DNA of the CDR3 is TGTGCCAGCAGTTACTCTGCCGGGACACACTATGGCTACACCTTC. Its protein product is CASSYSAGTHYGYTF.

The chain combines TRBV28 with TRBJ1-5, with D maybe TRBD1 (6 bases). Germline V lookup: CDR1 MDHEN, CDR2 SYDVKM. V was clipped by 1 base and J by 2 bases, with 15 bases between them. This CDR3 has 17 amino acids. The CDR3 nucleotides are TGTGCCAGCAGTTTATCCGCGGGGGGCGCCGGCAATCAGCCCCAGCATTTT. Protein product: CASSLSAGGAGNQPQHF.

V and J are TRBV6-5 and TRBJ1-5; D is uncertain. Germline V gene data show CDR1 as MNHEY and CDR2 as SVGAGI. The CDR3 has 15 amino acids. V was trimmed by 2 bases and J by 3 bases, leaving 11 bases between them. CDR3 residues: CASSYVRGDNQPQHF. In nucleotides, the CDR3 is TGTGCCAGCAGTTACGTCCGGGGAGACAATCAGCCCCAGCATTTT.

The rearrangement links TRBV11-3 to TRBJ1-2, with a possible D match to TRBD1 (5 bases). The V and J ends lost 5 bases and 14 bases respectively, with 21 bases between them. CDR1 and CDR2 from the germline V gene are SGHNT and YENEEA. This CDR3 spans 13 amino acids. The CDR3 loop reads CASSTQGPGVPTF. The CDR3 nucleotides read TGTGCCAGCAGCACCCAGGGCCCTGGGGTTCCTACCTTC.

The chain joins TRBV7-2 to TRBJ1-1, with unresolved D. CDR1 is SGHTA and CDR2 is FQGNSA in the germline V gene. The CDR3 covers 14 residues. Trimming took 1 base from V and 6 from J, leaving 12 bases between them. DNA of the CDR3: TGTGCCAGCAGCTTAGTAGGCGGGCCCGCTGAAGCTTTCTTT. Translated, it gives CASSLVGGPAEAFF.

This chain joins TRBV12-3 or TRBV12-4 and TRBJ2-7; possibly TRBD1 for D (5 bases). This CDR3 region has 12 residues. V was trimmed by 6 bases and J by 4 bases, leaving 10 bases between them. CDR3 sequence reads: CASRRQGYEQYF. CDR3 DNA: TGTGCCAGCAGGCGTCAGGGTTACGAGCAGTACTTC.

The CDR3 is CASSLWGVENEQYF. DNA of the CDR3: TGTGCCAGCAGTTTATGGGGGGTCGAAAACGAGCAGTACTTC. The V gene is TRBV27, the J gene TRBJ2-7; TRBD2 might be the D (6 bases). Trimming took off 1 base at V and 5 bases at J, with 12 bases between the two ends. Germline V gene lookup returns CDR1 MNHEY and CDR2 SMNVEV (reference sequence). The CDR3 extends over 14 amino acids.

V usage is TRBV19 and J usage is TRBJ2-3, with a tentative D call TRBD1 (5 bases). Trimming shortened V by 5 bases and J by 0 bases, and 12 bases separated the two germline ends. Looked up from germline, CDR1 is LNHDA and CDR2 is SQIVND (reference sequence). This CDR3 is 15 amino acids long. CDR3 coding DNA: TGTGCCAGTAGTGAATCGGACACTAGCACAGATACGCAGTATTTT. Translated: CASSESDTSTDTQYF.

V gene TRBV23-1 combines with J gene TRBJ2-1, with 8 bases identical to TRBD2. TRBV23-1 is filed as an ORF, its function uncertain. The CDR3 is 20 residues long. V dropped 2 bases and J dropped 4; count of bases not matched to a gene: 19. The CDR3 DNA is TGCGCCAGCAGTCAACCGAAGGGTGGGTGGCAACTAGCGGCATACAATGAGCAGTTCTTC. Its translation is CASSQPKGGWQLAAYNEQFF.

This clone has a handful of counts. V usage is TRBV11-2 and J usage is TRBJ1-1, with a tentative D call TRBD1 (5 bases). The germline V gene encodes CDR1 SGHAT and CDR2 FQNNGV. V lost 2 bases to trimming and J lost 0 bases, with 7 bases between them. CDR3 size: 14 residues. CDR3 loop: CASSLPGMNTEAFF. CDR3 in DNA: TGTGCCAGCAGCTTACCAGGGATGAACACTGAAGCTTTCTTT.

The gene calls are TRBV5-6 and TRBJ2-1, with TRBD2 identical over 14 bases. The CDR3 runs to 14 residues. V trimming: 7 bases; J trimming: 12 bases; junction bases outside the gene matches: 9. The germline gives CDR1 SGHDT, CDR2 YYEEEE. CDR3 sequence reads: CASFGGLAGDVQFF. The CDR3 nucleotides read TGTGCCAGCTTTGGGGGACTAGCGGGAGACGTGCAGTTCTTC.

This clone appeared once. V is TRBV19 and J is TRBJ1-5; D is ambiguous. CDR3 length equals 14 residues. Germline lookup yields CDR1 LNHDA and CDR2 SQIVND (reference sequence). Trimming took off 6 bases at V and 1 base at J, with 10 bases between the two ends. DNA of the CDR3: TGTGCCAGTAGCTACGGGATAAGCAATCAGCCCCAGCATTTT. This encodes CASSYGISNQPQHF.

This chain uses TRBV12-3 or TRBV12-4 with TRBJ2-2; 9 bases are a match to TRBD2. The CDR3 has 13 amino acids. J was trimmed by 6 bases and V by 7 bases; bases with no gene match: 3. DNA of the CDR3: TGTGCCAGCACGCGGGGGGGCCCCGGGGAGCTGTTTTTT. Its translation is CASTRGGPGELFF.